The T cell receptor beta chain under discussion was sequenced for a study of shared T cell receptors in the human thymus (dated by TCRdb to 2020 to 2023). At the level of the whole study: The study examined how self-reactive, shared T-cell receptor alpha chains are generated in the human thymus.

Library preparation employed the immunoSEQ multiplex PCR assay. TCRdb limited this immuneACCESS table to in-frame rearrangements with V and J called. A share of clones is missing; checked studies link under half to unresolved V genes, and the rest is unexplained. The sample profile shows hundreds of thousands of clones; around 89% of them were found once. The top ten constitute 0.01% of the sample. CDR1 and CDR2 are drawn from the germline V gene: SQVTM, ANQGSEA. From cysteine to phenylalanine, the CDR3 is 13 amino acids long. Of all the DNA, just the CDR3 is kept, 39 bases in frame from base 1. Trimming removed 7 bases from V and 1 base from J, leaving 13 bases between the germline ends. A note on this clone: Its antigen is currently not known. The sample holds no much larger clone one base away, and base qualities are not on file.

A further study also used this sample, focusing on human thymus T cells. As the second publication notes: The donors were immunologically healthy infants in Finland who had open corrective cardiac surgery for congenital heart defects. Thymus tissue was collected as surgical resects that were removed during corrective cardiac surgery. Both the thymic and the peripheral blood repertoires appeared to show biased V and J gene segment usage. The related research found that thymic TCR repertoires overlapped highly between unrelated individuals. The study used about 8 infant thymus samples plus four related peripheral blood samples to characterize TCR alpha and beta repertoires. The cohort included more than 5 male and a couple of female infants, with donor ages spanning 7 to 244 days. After being mechanically released from the tissue, thymocytes were kept at -70 degrees C in pellets of about 8.5-30 million cells. Genomic DNA was extracted from frozen cell pellets with a QIAsymphony instrument. Using the immunoSEQ multiplex PCR assay, the TCRB and TCRAD loci were amplified from a standardized quantity of quality-controlled genomic DNA. The amplicons spanned the V(D)J region and were long enough to cover the CDR3 and allow V and J genes to be identified. Amplicon sequencing was performed on an Illumina platform through the commercial immunoSEQ service. Primer bias and sequencing errors were corrected as previously described, and TCRAD and TCRB definitions were based on the IMGT database. The repertoires were analysed using immunoSEQ Analyzer 3.0 and VDJTools for basic statistics, V/J segment usage, diversity estimates, rarefaction and pairwise overlap. To estimate diversity, the Chao1, ChaoE, Efron-Thisted, Shannon and inverse Simpson indices were applied, and diversity was also estimated on datasets down-sampled to the smallest sample. Repertoire overlap used strict matching of CDR3 nucleotide sequence, V gene and J gene, with Jaccard-based multidimensional scaling clustering. Thymus samples yielded on average roughly 840,000 unique TCRB clonotypes, compared with around 79,000 from blood samples.

The source is a boy in the first two years of life with a congenital heart defect. Donor details come from another sample of the same person, matched by shared clones. The rearranged chain carries TRBV29-1 and TRBJ2-5, and perhaps TRBD1 as D gene, on 6 matching bases. The sample consisted of thymocytes. At the DNA level, the sequence is TGCAGCGGCCGGGACATAACCCAAGAGACCCAGTACTTC. This gives the protein CSGRDITQETQYF. The full variable domain, with segments outside the CDR3 supplied by the reference TRBV29-1 and TRBJ2-5 proteins, appears as SAVISQKPSRDICQRGTSLTIQCQVDSQVTMMFWYRQQPGQSLTLIATANQGSEATYESGFVIDKFPISRPNLTFSTLTVSNMSPEDSSIYLCSGRDITQETQYFGPGTRLLVL.